This T cell receptor (beta chain) originates from a study of T cells after yellow fever vaccination. TCRdb processed the 5' RACE reads anew with MiXCR; each CDR3 protein has one entry. The repertoire holds under 550,000 distinct CDR3 sequences, roughly 22% seen once, with around 16% in the top ten. After removal of 10 bases from V and 7 bases from J, the junction contained 9 bases not matched to a gene. Germline values: CDR1 MNHEY, CDR2 SVGAGI. The CDR3 loop spans 12 amino acids. V and J are TRBV6-5 and TRBJ2-5; 7 bases align to TRBD1. This TCR was sampled from a man younger than 30 who received the YFV17D yellow fever vaccine. The specimen was PBMCs, collected roughly 20 days after the first yellow fever vaccination. The CDR3 sequence: CAITDRVGTQYF. CDR3 DNA sequence: TGTGCCATTACAGACAGGGTGGGGACCCAGTACTTC.